This TCR beta chain is drawn from a study of blood T cell repertoires in COVID-19. Background on the study: PBMCs, B-cell-depleted T cells, or T cells were the source of the cDNA or gDNA that made up the material.

The authors' processing: Nucleated cell number was recorded as an estimate derived from reference gene primer amplification. Only in-frame clones appear in the TCRdb table, and some are missing; sequencing was by immunoSEQ multiplex PCR. The D gene and trimming were derived from the DNA, and the V and J assignments and clone size from that table. The table records about 120,000 clones, around 81% of them present only once. This CDR3 spans 15 amino acids. Germline V gives CDR1 MDHEN, CDR2 SYDVKM. Trimming pared 7 bases from V and 5 bases from J, leaving 17 bases between. This rearrangement joins TRBV28 to TRBJ2-2; D possibly corresponds to TRBD2 (6 bases). Sequences were obtained from peripheral blood. The sequence was collected from a woman aged 50 to 65 with acute or convalescent COVID-19. CDR3: CASTKEGRQTGELFF. The CDR3 DNA reads as TGTGCCAGCACCAAAGAGGGGAGGCAGACCGGGGAGCTGTTTTTT.